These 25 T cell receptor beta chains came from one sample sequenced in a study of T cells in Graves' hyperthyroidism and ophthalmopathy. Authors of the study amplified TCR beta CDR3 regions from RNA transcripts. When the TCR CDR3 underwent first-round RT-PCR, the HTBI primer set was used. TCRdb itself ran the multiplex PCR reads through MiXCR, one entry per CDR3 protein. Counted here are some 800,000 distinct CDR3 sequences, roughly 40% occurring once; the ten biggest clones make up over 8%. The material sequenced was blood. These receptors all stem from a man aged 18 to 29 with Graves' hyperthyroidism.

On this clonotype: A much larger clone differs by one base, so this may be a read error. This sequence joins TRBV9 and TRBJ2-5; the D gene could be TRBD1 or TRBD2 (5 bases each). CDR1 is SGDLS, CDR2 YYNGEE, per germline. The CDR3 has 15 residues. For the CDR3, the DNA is TGTGCCAGCAGCGTACGGGTAGGGACCACAGAGGCCCAGTACTTC. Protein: CASSVRVGTTEAQYF.

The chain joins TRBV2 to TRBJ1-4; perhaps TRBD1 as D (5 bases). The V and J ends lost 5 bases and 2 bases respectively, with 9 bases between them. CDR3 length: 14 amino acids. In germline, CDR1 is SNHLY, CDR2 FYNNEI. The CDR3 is CASSSWDTNEKLFF. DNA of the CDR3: TGTGCCAGCAGTTCATGGGACACTAATGAAAAACTGTTTTTT.

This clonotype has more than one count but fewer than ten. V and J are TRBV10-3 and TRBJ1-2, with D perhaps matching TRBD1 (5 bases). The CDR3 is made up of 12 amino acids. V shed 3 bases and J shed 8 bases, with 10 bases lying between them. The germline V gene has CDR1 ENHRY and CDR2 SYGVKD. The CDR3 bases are TGTGCCATCAGTGACAGGGCGTACGGCTACACCTTC. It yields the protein CAISDRAYGYTF.

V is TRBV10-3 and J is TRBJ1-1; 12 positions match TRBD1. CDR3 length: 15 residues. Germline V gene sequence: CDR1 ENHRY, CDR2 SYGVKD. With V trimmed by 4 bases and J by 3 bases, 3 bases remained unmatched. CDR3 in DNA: TGTGCCATCAGTGGGGGACAGGGGGCCGACACTGAAGCTTTCTTT. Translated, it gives CAISGGQGADTEAFF.

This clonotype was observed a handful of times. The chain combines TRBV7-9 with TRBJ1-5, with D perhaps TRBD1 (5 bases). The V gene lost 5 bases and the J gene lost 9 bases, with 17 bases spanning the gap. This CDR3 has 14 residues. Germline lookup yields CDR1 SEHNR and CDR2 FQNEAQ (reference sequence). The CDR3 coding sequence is TGTGCCAGCAGCCTAGGAGGCGGTCAGGGGCCCCAGCATTTT. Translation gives CASSLGGGQGPQHF.

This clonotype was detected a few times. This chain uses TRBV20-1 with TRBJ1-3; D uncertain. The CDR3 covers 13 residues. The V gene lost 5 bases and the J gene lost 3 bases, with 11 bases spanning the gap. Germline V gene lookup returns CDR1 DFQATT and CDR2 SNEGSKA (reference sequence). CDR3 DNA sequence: TGCAGTGCTCCGGACTTATTTGGAAACACCATATATTTT. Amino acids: CSAPDLFGNTIYF.

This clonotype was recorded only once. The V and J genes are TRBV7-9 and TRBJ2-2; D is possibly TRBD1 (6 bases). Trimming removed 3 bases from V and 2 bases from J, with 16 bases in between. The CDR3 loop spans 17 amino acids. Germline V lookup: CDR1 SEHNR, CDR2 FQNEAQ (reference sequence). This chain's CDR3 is CASSLVSRTENTGELFF. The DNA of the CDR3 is TGTGCCAGCAGCTTGGTCTCGAGGACAGAAAACACCGGGGAGCTGTTTTTT.

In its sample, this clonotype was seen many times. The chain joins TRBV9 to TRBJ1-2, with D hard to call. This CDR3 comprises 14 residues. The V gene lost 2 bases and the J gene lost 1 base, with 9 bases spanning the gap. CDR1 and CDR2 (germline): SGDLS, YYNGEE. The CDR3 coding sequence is TGTGCCAGCAGCGTTGCCGACGGTAACTATGGCTACACCTTC. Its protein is CASSVADGNYGYTF. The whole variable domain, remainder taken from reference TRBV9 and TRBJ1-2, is DSGVTQTPKHLITATGQRVTLRCSPRSGDLSVYWYQQSLDQGLQFLIQYYNGEERAKGNILERFSAQQFPDLHSELNLSSLELGDSALYFCASSVADGNYGYTFGSGTRLTVV.

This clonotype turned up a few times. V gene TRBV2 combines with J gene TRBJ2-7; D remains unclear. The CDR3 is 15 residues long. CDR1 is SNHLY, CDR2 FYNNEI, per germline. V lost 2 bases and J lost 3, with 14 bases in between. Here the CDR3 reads CASSETLDGYYEQYF. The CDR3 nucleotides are TGTGCCAGCAGTGAAACCCTGGACGGTTACTACGAGCAGTACTTC.

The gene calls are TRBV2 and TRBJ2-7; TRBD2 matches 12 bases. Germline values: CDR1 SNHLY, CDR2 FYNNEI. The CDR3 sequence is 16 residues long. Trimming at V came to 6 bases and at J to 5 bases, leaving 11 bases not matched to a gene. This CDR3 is CASRPNLAGGLHEQYF. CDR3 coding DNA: TGTGCCAGCAGGCCCAATCTAGCGGGAGGGCTCCACGAGCAGTACTTC.

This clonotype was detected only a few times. CDR3 DNA sequence: TGTGCCAGTAGTATCGGACAGGGGGACCAGCCCCAGCATTTT. It yields the protein CASSIGQGDQPQHF. The V gene is TRBV19, the J gene TRBJ1-5; 10 bases fit TRBD1. The junction had 3 bases not matched to a gene; V was cut back by 3 bases and J by 7 bases. Germline-derived CDR1 and CDR2 are LNHDA and SQIVND (reference sequence). The CDR3 is 14 amino acids.

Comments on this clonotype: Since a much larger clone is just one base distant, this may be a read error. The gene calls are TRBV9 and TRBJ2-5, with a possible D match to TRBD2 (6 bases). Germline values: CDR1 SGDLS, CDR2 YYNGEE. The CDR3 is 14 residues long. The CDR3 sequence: CASSLAGFGETQCF. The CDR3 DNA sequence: TGTGCCAGCAGCTTGGCGGGGTTTGGTGAGACCCAGTGCTTC.

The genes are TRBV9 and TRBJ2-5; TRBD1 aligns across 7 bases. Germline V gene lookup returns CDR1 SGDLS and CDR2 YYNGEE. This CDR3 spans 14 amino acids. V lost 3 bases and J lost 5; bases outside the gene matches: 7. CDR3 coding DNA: TGTGCCAGCAGCGAGGGGGCAGAGACGGAGACCCAGTACTTC. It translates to CASSEGAETETQYF.

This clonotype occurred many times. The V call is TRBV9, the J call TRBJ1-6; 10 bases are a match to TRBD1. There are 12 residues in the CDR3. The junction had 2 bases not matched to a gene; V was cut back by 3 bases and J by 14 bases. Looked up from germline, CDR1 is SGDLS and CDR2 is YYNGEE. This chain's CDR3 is CASSGQGATLHF. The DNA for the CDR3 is TGTGCCAGCAGCGGACAGGGGGCCACCCTCCACTTT.

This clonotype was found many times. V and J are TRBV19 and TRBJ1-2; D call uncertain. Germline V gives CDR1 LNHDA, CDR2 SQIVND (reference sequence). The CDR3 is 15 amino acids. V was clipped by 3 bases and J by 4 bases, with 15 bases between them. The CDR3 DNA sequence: TGTGCCAGTAGTATTAAGACGGAAGGGTCCTATGGCTACACCTTC. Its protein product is CASSIKTEGSYGYTF.

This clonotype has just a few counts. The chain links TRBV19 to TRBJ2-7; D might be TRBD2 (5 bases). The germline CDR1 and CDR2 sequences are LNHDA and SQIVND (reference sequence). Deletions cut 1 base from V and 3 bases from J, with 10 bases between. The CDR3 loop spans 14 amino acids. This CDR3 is CASSIAPGDYEQYF. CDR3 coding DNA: TGTGCCAGTAGTATAGCGCCCGGGGACTACGAGCAGTACTTC.

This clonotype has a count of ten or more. The CDR3 loop is CATRQEGQASYEQYF. The CDR3 DNA reads TGTGCCACCCGCCAAGAGGGACAGGCCTCCTACGAGCAGTACTTC. The rearrangement joins TRBV15 to TRBJ2-7, with 8 bases matching TRBD1. V lost 8 bases to trimming and J lost 0 bases; unmatched junction nucleotides: 9. CDR1 and CDR2 from the germline V gene are LNHNV and YYDKDF (reference sequence). This CDR3 is 15 amino acids long.

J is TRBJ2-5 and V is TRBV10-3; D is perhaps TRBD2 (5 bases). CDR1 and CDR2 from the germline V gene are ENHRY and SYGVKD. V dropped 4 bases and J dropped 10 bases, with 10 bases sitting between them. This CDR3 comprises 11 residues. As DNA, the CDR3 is TGTGCCATCAGTGGGACGGAGGTCCAGTACTTC. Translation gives CAISGTEVQYF.

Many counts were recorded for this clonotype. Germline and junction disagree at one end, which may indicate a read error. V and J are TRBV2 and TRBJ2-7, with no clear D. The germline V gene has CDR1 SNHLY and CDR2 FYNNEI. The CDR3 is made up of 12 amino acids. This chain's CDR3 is CASSEYAQRFHF. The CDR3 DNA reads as TGTGCCAGCAGTGAATACGCCCAGAGGTTCCACTTC.

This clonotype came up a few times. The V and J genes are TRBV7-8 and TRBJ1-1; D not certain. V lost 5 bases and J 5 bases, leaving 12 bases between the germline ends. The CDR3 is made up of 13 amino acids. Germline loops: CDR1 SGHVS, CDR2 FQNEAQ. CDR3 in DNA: TGTGCCAGCAGCACAGAAAAGCGGACTGAAGCTTTCTTT. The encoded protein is CASSTEKRTEAFF.

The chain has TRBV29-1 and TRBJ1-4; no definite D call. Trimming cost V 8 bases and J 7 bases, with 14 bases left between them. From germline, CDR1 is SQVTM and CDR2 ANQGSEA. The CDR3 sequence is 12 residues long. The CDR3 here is CSSGGVSEKLFF. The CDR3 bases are TGCAGCTCCGGCGGGGTTTCTGAAAAACTGTTTTTT.

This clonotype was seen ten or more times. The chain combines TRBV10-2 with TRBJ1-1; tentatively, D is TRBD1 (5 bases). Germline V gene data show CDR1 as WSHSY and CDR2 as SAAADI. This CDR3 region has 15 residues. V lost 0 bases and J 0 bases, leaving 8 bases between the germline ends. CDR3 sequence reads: CASSESDSMNTEAFF. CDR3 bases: TGCGCCAGCAGTGAGTCTGACAGTATGAACACTGAAGCTTTCTTT.

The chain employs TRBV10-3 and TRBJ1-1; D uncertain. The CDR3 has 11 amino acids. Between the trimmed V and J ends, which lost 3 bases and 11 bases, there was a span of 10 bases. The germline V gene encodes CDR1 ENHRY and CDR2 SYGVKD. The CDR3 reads CAISELRNAFF. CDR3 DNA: TGTGCCATCAGTGAACTGAGGAATGCTTTCTTT.

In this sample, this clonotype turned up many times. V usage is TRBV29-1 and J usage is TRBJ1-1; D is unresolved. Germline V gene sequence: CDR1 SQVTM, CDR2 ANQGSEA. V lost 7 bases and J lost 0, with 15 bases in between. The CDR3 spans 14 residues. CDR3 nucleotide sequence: TGCAGCGGCCGAGTGGGTCTTATGAACACTGAAGCTTTCTTT. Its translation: CSGRVGLMNTEAFF. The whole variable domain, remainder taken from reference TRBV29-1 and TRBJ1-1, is SAVISQKPSRDICQRGTSLTIQCQVDSQVTMMFWYRQQPGQSLTLIATANQGSEATYESGFVIDKFPISRPNLTFSTLTVSNMSPEDSSIYLCSGRVGLMNTEAFFGQGTRLTVV.

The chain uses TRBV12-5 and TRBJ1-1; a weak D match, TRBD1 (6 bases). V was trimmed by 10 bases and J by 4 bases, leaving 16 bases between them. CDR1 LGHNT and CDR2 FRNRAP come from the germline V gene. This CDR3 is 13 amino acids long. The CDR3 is CATAAQGGTEAFF. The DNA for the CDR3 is TGTGCTACCGCCGCACAGGGTGGCACTGAAGCTTTCTTT.